This T cell receptor beta chain was captured in a study of T cells in Graves' hyperthyroidism and ophthalmopathy. This clonotype was picked up many times. The patients, who ranged from 18 to 65 in age, presented with newly diagnosed hyperthyroidism lasting under 2 months. Amplified TCR beta CDR3 regions came from RNA transcripts. HTBI primers were used for first-round RT-PCR of the TCR CDR3. Via MiXCR, TCRdb re-called the multiplex PCR reads, giving one row per CDR3 protein. The data show around 800,000 distinct CDR3 sequences, with roughly 40% seen just once and 7.5% to 9.5% held by the top ten. This CDR3 contains 12 residues. Germline V lookup: CDR1 ENHRY, CDR2 SYGVKD. Trimming took 8 bases from V and 4 from J, leaving 11 bases between them.

The sequenced sample consisted of blood. The chain links TRBV10-3 to TRBJ1-1; D is unresolved. This TCR came from a man aged 18 to 30 with Graves' hyperthyroidism. The CDR3 nucleotides read TGTGCCATCGGTCAGTTGAGCACTGAAGCTTTCTTT. It yields the protein CAIGQLSTEAFF.